This T cell receptor (beta chain) was captured in a study of memory B cells and T cells in multiple sclerosis. Germline values: CDR1 SGHAT, CDR2 FQNNGV. The CDR3 is made up of 13 amino acids. V was clipped by 0 bases and J by 1 base, with 3 bases between them. Assay: immunoSEQ multiplex PCR; the TCRdb copy retains only in-frame clones and omits some. This sample has roughly 30,000 clones, with roughly 86% found just once. As for this clone: Its specificity is unknown.

Stimulus-free culture yielded autoproliferating CFSE-dim and non-proliferating CFSE-high T cells, each sequenced separately. Replicate wells were pooled after around seven days of stimulus-free culture of approximately 50 million CFSE-labeled PBMCs. CFSE at 0.4 to 0.6 uM labeled the PBMCs, which were then cultured unstimulated. Notes on the study in general: Shared clonotype counts depended on differing compartment clone-set sizes and were normalized.

The sequenced sample was PBMCs from blood kept in culture. The sequence derives from a human donor with multiple sclerosis. V usage is TRBV11-2 and J usage is TRBJ1-2; D is unresolved. The CDR3 reads CASSLDVNYGYTF. Here the CDR3 DNA reads TGTGCCAGCAGCTTAGACGTTAACTATGGCTACACCTTC.